This TCR beta chain was recorded in a study of cytomegalovirus exposure and HLA in healthy donors. Study as a whole: A data release that came early held 75 million to 85 million unique TCRs from HLA-typed donors. When 398 donors were genotyped, approximately 80% of them were found to fall in the Caucasian-associated ancestry cluster.

The study ran its PCR with 60 Vbeta and 13 Jbeta primers. The protocol was immunoSEQ multiplex PCR, while the TCRdb copy is restricted to in-frame clones and leaves out a portion. The table lists 250,000 to 350,000 clones, 70% to 90% of them singletons. Per the germline V gene, CDR1 is MNHEY and CDR2 is SMNVEV (reference sequence). The CDR3 covers 11 residues. V dropped 2 bases and J dropped 5 bases, with 4 bases sitting between them. V and J are TRBV27 and TRBJ2-7; D ambiguous. This clonotype originated in a man aged 35 to 55 in good health and CMV-seropositive. The specimen was PBMCs. The CDR3 here is CASSLLHEQYF. CDR3 nucleotide sequence: TGTGCCAGCAGTTTACTCCACGAGCAGTACTTC.